What follows are 24 T cell receptor beta chains derived from one specimen sequenced in a study of blood T cell repertoires in COVID-19. Assay: immunoSEQ multiplex PCR; the TCRdb copy retains only in-frame clones and omits some. Found here are 180,000 or so clones, 86% of them singletons; the top ten hold approximately 5%. The sample was PBMCs or T cells enriched from blood (not recorded which). The receptor set was obtained from a man between 35 and 55 years old with acute COVID-19.

The chain is built from TRBV19 and TRBJ1-1, with D possibly TRBD1 on 6 matching bases. Trimming stripped 8 bases from V and 11 bases from J, with 18 bases between. Germline assignment: CDR1 LNHDA and CDR2 SQIVND (reference sequence). CDR3 length equals 12 residues. In DNA, the CDR3 is TGTGCCAGTGATGACAGGTTCGGTATTGCTTTCTTT. The encoded protein is CASDDRFGIAFF.

CDR3 sequence reads: CASSFGAGGPTGELFF. The CDR3 DNA reads as TGTGCCAGCAGTTTTGGGGCGGGAGGGCCAACCGGGGAGCTGTTTTTT. The chain joins TRBV28 to TRBJ2-2; 9 bases are a match to TRBD2. CDR1 and CDR2 from the germline V gene are MDHEN and SYDVKM. The CDR3 runs 16 residues. The ends lost 3 bases at V and 5 bases at J; junction bases unmatched: 7.

This clone was seen only once. This CDR3 is CASSSGTGATGELFF. In DNA form, the CDR3 reads TGTGCCAGCAGTTCCGGGACAGGGGCCACCGGGGAGCTGTTTTTT. The rearrangement joins TRBV28 to TRBJ2-2, with 10 nucleotides matching TRBD1. CDR1 MDHEN and CDR2 SYDVKM come from the germline V gene. V lost 4 bases and J lost 4; bases outside the gene matches: 3. The CDR3 consists of 15 residues.

The chain is built from TRBV4-2 and TRBJ1-1; D is possibly TRBD1 (6 bases). Germline V gives CDR1 LGHNA, CDR2 YNFKEQ. The CDR3 sequence is 14 residues long. Trimming shortened V by 4 bases and J by 1 base, and 10 bases separated the two germline ends. CDR3 coding DNA: TGTGCCAGCAGCCTTGGACAGACGAACACTGAAGCTTTCTTT. It codes for CASSLGQTNTEAFF.

This clone was seen a handful of times. V usage is TRBV2 and J usage is TRBJ1-5, with TRBD1 identical over 8 bases. The trim removed 5 bases at V and 4 bases at J, leaving 7 bases unmatched. The CDR3 is 15 residues long. Germline V lookup: CDR1 SNHLY, CDR2 FYNNEI. The CDR3 nucleotides read TGTGCCAGCAGTTCAGGGGGCTCTCGGAATCAGCCCCAGCATTTT. This gives the protein CASSSGGSRNQPQHF. Based on the CDR3 plus reference TRBV2 and TRBJ1-5, the full variable domain is EPEVTQTPSHQVTQMGQEVILRCVPISNHLYFYWYRQILGQKVEFLVSFYNNEISEKSEIFDDQFSVERPDGSNFTLKIRSTKLEDSAMYFCASSSGGSRNQPQHFGDGTRLSIL.

This chain joins TRBV7-2 and TRBJ1-2, with D maybe TRBD1 (6 bases). Trimming removed 9 bases at V and 0 bases at J, with 17 bases between. The CDR3 covers 15 residues. Germline CDR1 is SGHTA and CDR2 is FQGNSA. CDR3 nucleotide sequence: TGTGCCAGTTTTATCGGGACAACAGCTAACTATGGCTACACCTTC. This translates into CASFIGTTANYGYTF.

This chain's CDR3 is CASSIPDRVTEAFF. CDR3 nucleotides: TGTGCCAGTAGTATCCCGGACAGGGTAACTGAAGCTTTCTTT. The chain has TRBV19 and TRBJ1-1, with TRBD1 identical over 8 bases. Germline V lookup: CDR1 LNHDA, CDR2 SQIVND (reference sequence). CDR3 length equals 14 residues. The trim removed 3 bases at V and 5 bases at J, leaving 5 bases unmatched.

This clone was observed once. The V and J genes are TRBV7-2 and TRBJ2-2; 11 bases align to TRBD1. Losses at the gene ends were 5 bases for V and 10 bases for J; bases not matched to a gene: 6. Germline CDR1 SGHTA, CDR2 FQGNSA. There are 14 residues in the CDR3. DNA for the CDR3: TGTGCCAGCAGCCCGGACAGGGGGCGGGAGGAGCTGTTTTTT. Translation gives CASSPDRGREELFF.

The V and J genes are TRBV20-1 and TRBJ2-3, with 7 nucleotides matching TRBD2. V shed 3 bases, J shed 5 bases, and the junction held 14 bases outside the gene matches. Germline V gene data show CDR1 as DFQATT and CDR2 as SNEGSKA (reference sequence). CDR3 length equals 16 residues. Written as DNA, the CDR3 is TGCAGTGCTAGTTCCTTCAGAGCGGGGAACCTAGATACGCAGTATTTT. This encodes CSASSFRAGNLDTQYF.

This rearrangement joins TRBV5-6 to TRBJ2-7; 7 bases are a match to TRBD2. The CDR3 sequence is 14 residues long. With 2 bases clipped from V and 5 bases from J, the junction kept 7 bases outside the gene matches. Germline V lookup: CDR1 SGHDT, CDR2 YYEEEE. The CDR3 loop is CASSLREGWNEQYF. CDR3 DNA: TGTGCCAGCAGCTTAAGGGAGGGGTGGAACGAGCAGTACTTC.

This chain joins TRBV28 and TRBJ2-4; 8 bases agree with TRBD1. The CDR3 loop spans 17 amino acids. Germline V gene sequence: CDR1 MDHEN, CDR2 SYDVKM. V gave up 8 bases and J gave up 0 bases; unmatched junction bases: 12. DNA of the CDR3: TGTGCCAGCGGACCGGGACAGGCCCCTCTAGCCAAAAACATTCAGTACTTC. Translated: CASGPGQAPLAKNIQYF.

This chain joins TRBV28 and TRBJ2-7; tentative D call: TRBD1 (6 bases). CDR3 length: 15 amino acids. Germline lookup yields CDR1 MDHEN and CDR2 SYDVKM. The V end lost 7 bases, the J end lost 0 bases, and 16 bases lay between the germline ends. The CDR3 reads CASNPTGRSSYEQYF. DNA of the CDR3: TGTGCCAGCAATCCGACAGGAAGGAGCTCCTACGAGCAGTACTTC.

The chain couples TRBV27 to TRBJ1-2; 10 bases map to TRBD1. Looked up from germline, CDR1 is MNHEY and CDR2 is SMNVEV (reference sequence). The V gene end was trimmed by 7 bases and the J gene end by 1 base; junction bases not matched to a gene: 6. This CDR3 spans 15 amino acids. CDR3 amino acids: CASTPRDRGNYGYTF. CDR3 DNA: TGTGCCAGCACCCCCCGGGACAGGGGTAACTATGGCTACACCTTC.

The count of this clone is one. Sequence at one end of the junction differs from germline and may be a read error. V gene TRBV7-2 combines with J gene TRBJ2-5; D not certain. CDR3 length: 14 residues. Per the germline V gene, CDR1 is SGHTA and CDR2 is FQGNSA. The CDR3 coding sequence is TGTGCCAGCAGTTTAGGACGGAGCCAAGAGACCCAGTACTTC. It translates to CASSLGRSQETQYF.

The CDR3 nucleotides are TGTGCCAGCAGCCAGGGGGGAACGCAAGAGACCCAGTACTTC. Its protein is CASSQGGTQETQYF. V is TRBV5-4 and J is TRBJ2-5, with D tentatively TRBD1 (7 bases). Trimming pared 4 bases from V and 2 bases from J, leaving 12 bases between. The germline V gene encodes CDR1 SGHNT and CDR2 YYREEE (reference sequence). The CDR3 length is 14 residues.

The rearrangement uses TRBV6-2 or TRBV6-3 and TRBJ1-5; D call uncertain. CDR1 MNHEY and CDR2 SVGEGT come from the germline V gene. The length of the CDR3 is 14 residues. V was shortened by 2 bases and J by 0 bases, with 5 bases between the two germline ends. CDR3 coding DNA: TGTGCCAGCAGTTACGTTAATAGCAATCAGCCCCAGCATTTT. Its translation is CASSYVNSNQPQHF.

This sequence joins TRBV4-1 and TRBJ2-1, with D possibly TRBD2 on 5 matching bases. Germline CDR1 is MGHRA and CDR2 is YSYEKL. The CDR3 loop spans 18 amino acids. The germline V and J ends were trimmed by 0 bases and 2 bases, with 17 bases remaining between them. The CDR3 DNA follows: TGCGCCAGCAGCCAAGAGGGCAGCGGCCGGCACCCCTACAATGAGCAGTTCTTC. Its translation: CASSQEGSGRHPYNEQFF.

The chain uses TRBV5-4 and TRBJ2-1, with D possibly being TRBD1 (7 bases). The CDR3 is 15 residues long. Germline V gene lookup returns CDR1 SGHNT and CDR2 YYREEE (reference sequence). V was shortened by 0 bases and J by 10 bases, with 17 bases between the two germline ends. The CDR3 reads CASSLGGTAGREQFF. The DNA of the CDR3 is TGTGCCAGCAGCTTGGGCGGGACAGCTGGGCGCGAGCAGTTCTTC.

The V and J genes are TRBV28 and TRBJ2-7; D gene ambiguous. The germline CDR1 and CDR2 sequences are MDHEN and SYDVKM. V was trimmed by 7 bases and J by 1 base, leaving 11 bases between them. The CDR3 spans 13 residues. The CDR3: CASTRLSSYEQYF. The CDR3 DNA reads as TGTGCCAGCACGAGGTTAAGTTCCTACGAGCAGTACTTC.

The rearrangement joins TRBV29-1 to TRBJ1-2; D ambiguous. V lost 3 bases and J lost 4, with 9 bases in between. In germline, CDR1 is SQVTM, CDR2 ANQGSEA. CDR3 length: 12 residues. Here the CDR3 reads CSVEWAGYGYTF. In DNA form, the CDR3 reads TGCAGCGTTGAGTGGGCGGGCTATGGCTACACCTTC.

There are many counts of this clone. This sequence joins TRBV28 and TRBJ2-3; the D is unclear. The CDR3 has 13 amino acids. Germline V CDR1 and CDR2: MDHEN, SYDVKM. V gave up 3 bases and J gave up 6 bases, with 10 bases separating them. CDR3 sequence: CASSFLSSDTQYF. For the CDR3, the DNA is TGTGCCAGCAGTTTTCTCTCTTCCGATACGCAGTATTTT.

This clone has just a few counts. The J gene is TRBJ1-2, the V gene TRBV28; 9 bases fit TRBD1. Germline CDR1 reads MDHEN; CDR2 reads SYDVKM. The J segment lost 2 bases and the V segment lost 4 bases, leaving 2 bases of the junction unmatched. This CDR3 comprises 14 residues. The CDR3 DNA sequence: TGTGCCAGCAGTTGGGACAGGGACAACTATGGCTACACCTTC. As protein: CASSWDRDNYGYTF.

This clone occurred once. The genes are TRBV4-2 and TRBJ2-2; D is possibly TRBD2 (5 bases). Germline-derived CDR1 and CDR2 are LGHNA and YNFKEQ. Trimming stripped 1 base from V and 7 bases from J, with 19 bases between. The CDR3 is 17 amino acids. CDR3 in amino acids: CASSQGLGGHGNGELFF. DNA for the CDR3: TGTGCCAGCAGCCAAGGTCTCGGAGGTCATGGGAACGGGGAGCTGTTTTTT.

This chain links TRBV25-1 with TRBJ2-7; a possible D gene is TRBD1 (5 bases). Germline V CDR1 and CDR2: MGHDK, SYGVNS. The CDR3 spans 16 residues. Trimming removed 4 bases at V and 2 bases at J, with 18 bases between. The CDR3 DNA sequence: TGTGCCAGCAGTGCCGCGACAGCTACTCGGACCTACGAGCAGTACTTC. Amino acids: CASSAATATRTYEQYF.